This T cell receptor beta chain derives from a study of tumor-infiltrating lymphocytes in primary liver carcinoma. At the level of the study: Aged between 30 and 69 years, the patients were men and women.

V dropped 3 bases and J dropped 7; count of bases not matched to a gene: 7. The CDR3 runs 14 residues. The blood RNA (from unsorted whole blood) was obtained, and germline DNA was also extracted. Patients in the cohort were treatment-naive and living with chronic HBV infection. Comment on this clonotype: The antigen is not known.

Study conclusions and caveats: In tumor-adjacent and tumor-blood pairs, overlap was lower than in tumor region pairs. Tumor samples exhibited a significantly greater top-250-clone fraction than blood samples (p = 0.039).

The template, 500 ng total RNA, yielded TCR beta cDNA made with a constant-region primer. Slightly modified ARM-PCR with three nested multiplex PCR rounds yielded TCR beta libraries. In the first two PCR rounds, TRBV1-TRBV30 forward primers were paired with a C-beta reverse primer, and each round lasted approximately 9 cycles. In TCRdb, the multiplex PCR reads were re-called with MiXCR into one record per CDR3 protein. The sample has approximately 300,000 distinct CDR3 sequences; more than 55% are singletons. Input material: peripheral blood. The rearrangement links TRBV12-3 or TRBV12-4 to TRBJ2-7; the match to TRBD1 covers 9 bases. This TCR was sampled from a middle-aged man with primary liver carcinoma and hepatitis B virus infection. The CDR3 region is CASSFGTGPREQYF. DNA of the CDR3: TGTGCCAGCAGTTTTGGGACAGGGCCGAGGGAGCAGTACTTC.